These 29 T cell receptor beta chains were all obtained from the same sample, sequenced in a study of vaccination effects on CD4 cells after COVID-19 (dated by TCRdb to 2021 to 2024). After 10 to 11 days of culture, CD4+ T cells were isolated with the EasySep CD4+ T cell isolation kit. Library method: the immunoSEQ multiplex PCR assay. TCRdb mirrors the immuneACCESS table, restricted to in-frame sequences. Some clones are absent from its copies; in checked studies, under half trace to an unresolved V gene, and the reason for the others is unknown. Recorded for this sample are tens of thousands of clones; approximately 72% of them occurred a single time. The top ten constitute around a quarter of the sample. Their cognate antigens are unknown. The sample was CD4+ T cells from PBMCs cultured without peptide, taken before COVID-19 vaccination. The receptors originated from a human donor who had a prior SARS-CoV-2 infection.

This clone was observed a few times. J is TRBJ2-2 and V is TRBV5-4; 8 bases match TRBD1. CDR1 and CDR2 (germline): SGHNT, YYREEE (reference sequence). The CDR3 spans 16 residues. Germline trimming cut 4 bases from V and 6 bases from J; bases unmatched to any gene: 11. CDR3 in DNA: TGTGCCAGCAGCGGACGGACAGGGAATCCGGCCGGGGAGCTGTTTTTT. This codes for CASSGRTGNPAGELFF.

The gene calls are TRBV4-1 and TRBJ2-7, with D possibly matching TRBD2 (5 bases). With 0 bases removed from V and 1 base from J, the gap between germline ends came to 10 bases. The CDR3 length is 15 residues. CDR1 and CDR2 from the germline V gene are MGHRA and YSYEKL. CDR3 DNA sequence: TGCGCCAGCAGCCAAGAATCGAGGGTTTCCTACGAGCAGTACTTC. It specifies CASSQESRVSYEQYF.

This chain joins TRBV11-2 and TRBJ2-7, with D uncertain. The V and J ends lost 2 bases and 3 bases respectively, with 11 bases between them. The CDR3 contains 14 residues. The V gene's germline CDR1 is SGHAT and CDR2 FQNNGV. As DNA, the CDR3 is TGTGCCAGCAGCTTAAGCCAGGAATACTACGAGCAGTACTTC. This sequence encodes CASSLSQEYYEQYF.

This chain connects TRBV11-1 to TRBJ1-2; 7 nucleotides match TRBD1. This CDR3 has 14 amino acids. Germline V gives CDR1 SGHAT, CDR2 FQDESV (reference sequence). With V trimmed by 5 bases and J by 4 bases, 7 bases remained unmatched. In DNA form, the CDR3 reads TGTGCCAGCAGCCCCGGGACAGCTCTCTATGGCTACACCTTC. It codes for CASSPGTALYGYTF.

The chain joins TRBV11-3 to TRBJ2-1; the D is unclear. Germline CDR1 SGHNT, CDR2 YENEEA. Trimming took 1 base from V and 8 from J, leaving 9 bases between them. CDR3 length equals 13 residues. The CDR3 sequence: CASSLGSEYEQFF. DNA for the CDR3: TGTGCCAGCAGCTTAGGGAGCGAGTATGAGCAGTTCTTC.

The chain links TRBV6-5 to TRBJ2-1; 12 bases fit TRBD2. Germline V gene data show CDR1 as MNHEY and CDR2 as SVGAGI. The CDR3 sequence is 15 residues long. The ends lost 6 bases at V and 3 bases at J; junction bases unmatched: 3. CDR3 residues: CASSLTSGSYNEQFF. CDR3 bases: TGTGCCAGCAGCCTGACTAGCGGGAGCTACAATGAGCAGTTCTTC.

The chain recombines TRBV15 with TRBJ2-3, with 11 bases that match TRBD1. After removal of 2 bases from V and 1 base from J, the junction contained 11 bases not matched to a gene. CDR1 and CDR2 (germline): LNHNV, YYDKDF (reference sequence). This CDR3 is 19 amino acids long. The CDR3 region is CATSRPGTGGFIGTDTQYF. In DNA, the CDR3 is TGTGCCACCAGCAGACCCGGGACAGGGGGATTTATCGGCACAGATACGCAGTATTTT.

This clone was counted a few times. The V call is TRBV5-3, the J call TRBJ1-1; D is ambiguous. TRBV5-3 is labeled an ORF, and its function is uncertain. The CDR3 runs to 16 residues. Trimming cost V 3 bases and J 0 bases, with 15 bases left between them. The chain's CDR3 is CARSSPWWRVNTEAFF. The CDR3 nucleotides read TGTGCCAGAAGCTCCCCCTGGTGGAGGGTGAACACTGAAGCTTTCTTT.

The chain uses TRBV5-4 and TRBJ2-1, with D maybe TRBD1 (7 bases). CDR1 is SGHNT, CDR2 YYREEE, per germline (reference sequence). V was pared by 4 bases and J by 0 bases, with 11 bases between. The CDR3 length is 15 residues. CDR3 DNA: TGTGCCAGCAGCGCGGGACAGCTCTCCTACAATGAGCAGTTCTTC. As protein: CASSAGQLSYNEQFF.

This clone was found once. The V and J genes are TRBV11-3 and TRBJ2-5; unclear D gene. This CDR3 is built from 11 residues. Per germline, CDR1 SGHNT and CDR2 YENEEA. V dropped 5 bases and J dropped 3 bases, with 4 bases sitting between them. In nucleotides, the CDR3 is TGTGCCAGCAGCAGGGAAGAGACCCAGTACTTC. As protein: CASSREETQYF. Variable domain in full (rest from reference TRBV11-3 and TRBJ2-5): EAGVVQSPRYKIIEKKQPVAFWCNPISGHNTLYWYLQNLGQGPELLIRYENEEAVDDSQLPKDRFSAERLKGVDSTLKIQPAELGDSAVYLCASSREETQYFGPGTRLLVL.

This CDR3 reads CASSRHRLGEETQYF. Written as DNA, the CDR3 is TGCGCCAGCAGCAGACACCGCCTGGGAGAAGAGACCCAGTACTTC. The V call is TRBV5-1, the J call TRBJ2-5; tentative D call: TRBD2 (5 bases). This CDR3 has 15 amino acids. CDR1 SGHRS and CDR2 YFSETQ come from the germline V gene. Trimming stripped 4 bases from V and 3 bases from J, with 16 bases between.

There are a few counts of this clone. This chain's CDR3 is CASSLGTSGGYNEQFF. CDR3 in DNA: TGTGCCAGCAGCTTGGGGACTAGCGGAGGCTACAATGAGCAGTTCTTC. V and J are TRBV11-2 and TRBJ2-1, with 11 bases that match TRBD2. Germline loops: CDR1 SGHAT, CDR2 FQNNGV. Germline trimming cut 3 bases from V and 3 bases from J; bases unmatched to any gene: 4. The CDR3 contains 16 residues.

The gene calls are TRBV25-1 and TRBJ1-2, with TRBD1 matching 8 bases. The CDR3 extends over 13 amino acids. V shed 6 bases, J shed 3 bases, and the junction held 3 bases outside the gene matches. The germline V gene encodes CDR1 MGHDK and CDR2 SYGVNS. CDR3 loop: CASRPTGDYGYTF. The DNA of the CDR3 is TGTGCCAGCAGGCCGACAGGGGACTATGGCTACACCTTC.

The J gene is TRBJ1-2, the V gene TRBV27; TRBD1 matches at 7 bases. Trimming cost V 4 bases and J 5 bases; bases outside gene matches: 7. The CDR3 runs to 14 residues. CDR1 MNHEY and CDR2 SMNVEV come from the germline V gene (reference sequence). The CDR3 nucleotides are TGTGCCAGCAGTTCAAAGGGGGCTTGGTATGGCTACACCTTC. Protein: CASSSKGAWYGYTF.

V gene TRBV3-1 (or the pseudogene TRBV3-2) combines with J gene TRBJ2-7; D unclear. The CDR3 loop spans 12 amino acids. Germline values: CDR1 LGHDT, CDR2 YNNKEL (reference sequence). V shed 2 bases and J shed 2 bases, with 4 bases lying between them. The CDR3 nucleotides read TGTGCCAGCAGCCAATGGGCCTACGAGCAGTACTTC. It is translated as CASSQWAYEQYF.

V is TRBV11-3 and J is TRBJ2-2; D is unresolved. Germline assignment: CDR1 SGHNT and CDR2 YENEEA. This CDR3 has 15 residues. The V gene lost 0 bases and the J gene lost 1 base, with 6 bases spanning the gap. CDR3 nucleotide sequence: TGTGCCAGCAGCTTAGACTGGGGGAACACCGGGGAGCTGTTTTTT. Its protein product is CASSLDWGNTGELFF.

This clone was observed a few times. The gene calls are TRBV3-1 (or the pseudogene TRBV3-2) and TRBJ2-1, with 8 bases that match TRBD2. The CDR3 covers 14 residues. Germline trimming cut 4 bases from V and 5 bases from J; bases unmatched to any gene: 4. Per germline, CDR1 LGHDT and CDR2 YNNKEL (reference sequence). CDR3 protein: CASSLREGHNEQFF. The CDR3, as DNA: TGTGCCAGCAGCCTCCGGGAGGGACACAATGAGCAGTTCTTC.

The CDR3 nucleotides are TGCGCCAGCACCCCTTTAACCCAGAGCTCCTACAATGAGCAGTTCTTC. Amino acid sequence: CASTPLTQSSYNEQFF. This chain joins TRBV5-1 and TRBJ2-1; D uncertain. The V gene lost 6 bases and the J gene lost 0 bases, with 16 bases spanning the gap. Germline loops: CDR1 SGHRS, CDR2 YFSETQ. This CDR3 comprises 16 residues.

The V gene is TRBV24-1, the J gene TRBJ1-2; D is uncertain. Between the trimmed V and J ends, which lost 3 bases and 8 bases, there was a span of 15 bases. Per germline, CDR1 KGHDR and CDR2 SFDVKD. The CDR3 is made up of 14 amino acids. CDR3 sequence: CATSDPNDAAGYTF. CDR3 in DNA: TGTGCCACCAGTGATCCGAATGACGCGGCCGGCTACACCTTC.

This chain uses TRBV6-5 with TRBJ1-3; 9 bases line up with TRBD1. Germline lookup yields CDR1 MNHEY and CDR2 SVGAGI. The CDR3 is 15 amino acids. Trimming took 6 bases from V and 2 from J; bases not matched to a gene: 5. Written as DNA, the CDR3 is TGTGCCAGCAGAACGGGACAGGGTGCTGGAAACACCATATATTTT. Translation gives CASRTGQGAGNTIYF.

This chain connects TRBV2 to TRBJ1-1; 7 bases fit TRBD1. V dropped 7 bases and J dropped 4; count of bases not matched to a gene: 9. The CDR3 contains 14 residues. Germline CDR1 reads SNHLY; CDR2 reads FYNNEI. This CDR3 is CASMRDREATEAFF. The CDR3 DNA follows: TGTGCCAGCATGAGAGACAGGGAGGCCACTGAAGCTTTCTTT.

This CDR3 is CASSPQGGAFGEQFF. The CDR3 coding sequence is TGCGCCAGCAGCCCCCAGGGGGGGGCCTTCGGTGAGCAGTTCTTC. V usage is TRBV5-1 and J usage is TRBJ2-1, with D perhaps given as TRBD1 or TRBD2 (7 bases each). Germline V gives CDR1 SGHRS, CDR2 YFSETQ. The V end lost 4 bases, the J end lost 9 bases, and 20 bases lay between the germline ends. This CDR3 has 15 residues. The variable domain in full, completed from reference TRBV5-1 and TRBJ2-1, reads KAGVTQTPRYLIKTRGQQVTLSCSPISGHRSVSWYQQTPGQGLQFLFEYFSETQRNKGNFPGRFSGRQFSNSRSEMNVSTLELGDSALYLCASSPQGGAFGEQFFGPGTRLTVL.

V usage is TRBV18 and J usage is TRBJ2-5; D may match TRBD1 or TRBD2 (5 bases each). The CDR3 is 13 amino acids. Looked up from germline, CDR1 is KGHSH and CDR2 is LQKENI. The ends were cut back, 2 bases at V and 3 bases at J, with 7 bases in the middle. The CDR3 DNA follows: TGTGCCAGCTCACCAAGAGGGGAAGAGACCCAGTACTTC. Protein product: CASSPRGEETQYF.

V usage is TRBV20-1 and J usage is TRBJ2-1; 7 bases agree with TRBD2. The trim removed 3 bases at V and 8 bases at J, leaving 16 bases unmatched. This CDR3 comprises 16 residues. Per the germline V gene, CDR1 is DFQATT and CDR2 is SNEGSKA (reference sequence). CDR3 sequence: CSASGQAGSPRDEQFF. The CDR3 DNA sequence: TGCAGTGCTAGTGGCCAAGCGGGATCCCCGCGGGATGAGCAGTTCTTC.

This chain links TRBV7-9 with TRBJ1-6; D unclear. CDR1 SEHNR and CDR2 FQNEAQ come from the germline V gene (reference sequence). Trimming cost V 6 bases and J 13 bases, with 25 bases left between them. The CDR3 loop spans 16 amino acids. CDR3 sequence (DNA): TGTGCCAGCAGGCCCATTCTCTCGGATCATCAGGATCCCCTCCACTTT. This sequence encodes CASRPILSDHQDPLHF. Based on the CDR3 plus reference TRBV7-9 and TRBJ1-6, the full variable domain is DTGVSQNPRHKITKRGQNVTFRCDPISEHNRLYWYRQTLGQGPEFLTYFQNEAQLEKSRLLSDRFSAERPKGSFSTLEIQRTEQGDSAMYLCASRPILSDHQDPLHFGNGTRLTVT.

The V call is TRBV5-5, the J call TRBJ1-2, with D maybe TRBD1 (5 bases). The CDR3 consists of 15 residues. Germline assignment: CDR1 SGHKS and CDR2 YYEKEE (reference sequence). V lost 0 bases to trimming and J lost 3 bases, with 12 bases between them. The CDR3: CASSLVYGDDYGYTF. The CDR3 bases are TGTGCCAGCAGCTTGGTGTATGGGGACGACTATGGCTACACCTTC.

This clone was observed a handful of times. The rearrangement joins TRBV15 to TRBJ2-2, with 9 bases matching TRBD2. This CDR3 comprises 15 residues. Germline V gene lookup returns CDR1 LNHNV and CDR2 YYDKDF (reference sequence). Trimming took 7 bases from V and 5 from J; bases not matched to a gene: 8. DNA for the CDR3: TGTGCCACCAATAGGCGCGGGAGGGGAACCGGGGAGCTGTTTTTT. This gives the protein CATNRRGRGTGELFF.

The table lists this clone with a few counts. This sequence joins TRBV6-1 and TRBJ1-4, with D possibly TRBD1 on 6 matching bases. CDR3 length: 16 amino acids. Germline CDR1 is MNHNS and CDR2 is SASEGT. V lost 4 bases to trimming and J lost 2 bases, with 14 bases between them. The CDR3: CASSARPGATNEKLFF. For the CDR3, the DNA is TGTGCCAGCAGTGCGAGACCAGGGGCCACTAATGAAAAACTGTTTTTT.

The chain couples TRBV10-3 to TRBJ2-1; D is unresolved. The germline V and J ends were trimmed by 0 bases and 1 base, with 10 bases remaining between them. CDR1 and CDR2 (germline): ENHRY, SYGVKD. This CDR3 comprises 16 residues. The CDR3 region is CAISESFGQSYNEQFF. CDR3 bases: TGTGCCATCAGTGAGTCGTTTGGGCAGTCCTACAATGAGCAGTTCTTC.